The 24 T cell receptor beta chains in this list originate from one sample, sequenced in a study of monozygotic twins with cystic fibrosis. Generated by immunoSEQ multiplex PCR, the TCRdb table keeps only in-frame clones and is missing some. The data show roughly 32,000 clones, approximately 97% seen once. The sample consisted of blood. Every receptor here comes from a girl aged 2-10 years with cystic fibrosis.

This chain uses TRBV30 with TRBJ1-3; D gene unclear. With 3 bases removed from V and 0 bases from J, the gap between germline ends came to 15 bases. CDR1 GTSNPN and CDR2 SVGIG come from the germline V gene (reference sequence). The CDR3 totals 16 residues. CDR3 sequence: CAWRAWTANSGNTIYF. The DNA for the CDR3 is TGTGCCTGGAGGGCCTGGACGGCAAACTCTGGAAACACCATATATTTT.

V and J are TRBV19 and TRBJ1-1, with unresolved D. CDR3 length equals 14 residues. Trimming left V 5 bases short and J 4 bases short, with 14 bases between. The V gene's germline CDR1 is LNHDA and CDR2 SQIVND (reference sequence). The DNA for the CDR3 is TGTGCCAGTAGTGCCCGGGATGCTTCCACTGAAGCTTTCTTT. Protein: CASSARDASTEAFF.

The chain joins TRBV6-5 to TRBJ1-1, with D unresolved. CDR1 and CDR2 from the germline V gene are MNHEY and SVGAGI. V was trimmed by 4 bases and J by 0 bases, leaving 9 bases between them. The CDR3 loop spans 14 amino acids. The chain's CDR3 is CASSSDGLNTEAFF. The CDR3 DNA is TGTGCCAGCAGTTCGGACGGATTGAACACTGAAGCTTTCTTT.

The rearrangement links TRBV9 to TRBJ2-5; 8 bases line up with TRBD1. Losses at the gene ends were 3 bases for V and 7 bases for J; bases not matched to a gene: 8. Germline V gives CDR1 SGDLS, CDR2 YYNGEE. The CDR3 is 14 amino acids. For the CDR3, the DNA is TGTGCCAGCAGCGATCAATCACAGGGGGGGACCCAGTACTTC. It yields the protein CASSDQSQGGTQYF.

The chain joins TRBV4-1 to TRBJ1-1; TRBD1 might be the D (6 bases). Trimming cost V 6 bases and J 0 bases, with 23 bases left between them. This CDR3 has 18 residues. Germline CDR1 MGHRA, CDR2 YSYEKL. CDR3 coding DNA: TGCGCCAGCAGTCTTGTGGGGGGCAGCCAGATATTGAACACTGAAGCTTTCTTT. Its protein is CASSLVGGSQILNTEAFF.

This clone was observed once. The rearrangement joins TRBV6-5 to TRBJ1-1; D unresolved. The CDR3 loop spans 11 amino acids. With 6 bases removed from V and 10 bases from J, the gap between germline ends came to 12 bases. The germline V gene encodes CDR1 MNHEY and CDR2 SVGAGI. The CDR3 loop is CASSGEGRAFF. The CDR3 DNA sequence: TGTGCCAGCAGCGGGGAGGGAAGAGCTTTCTTT.

This sequence joins TRBV14 and TRBJ2-7; no definite D call. Germline V gives CDR1 SGHDN, CDR2 FVKESK. The CDR3 contains 22 residues. Trimming pared 2 bases from V and 3 bases from J, leaving 35 bases between. The DNA for the CDR3 is TGTGCCAGCAGCCAATCGCTCTCCCCCCTCGGAAGGCGAGGACGTTTCGGCTACGAGCAGTACTTC. This encodes CASSQSLSPLGRRGRFGYEQYF. The full variable domain, in which reference TRBV14 and TRBJ2-7 provide the parts outside the CDR3, is EAGVTQFPSHSVIEKGQTVTLRCDPISGHDNLYWYRRVMGKEIKFLLHFVKESKQDESGMPNNRFLAERTGGTYSTLKVQPAELEDSGVYFCASSQSLSPLGRRGRFGYEQYFGPGTRLTVT.

Only one count was recorded for this clone. The chain carries TRBV6-1 and TRBJ2-5; a weak D match, TRBD1 (5 bases). CDR3 length: 13 residues. CDR1 and CDR2 (germline): MNHNS, SASEGT. Trimming removed 3 bases from V and 7 bases from J, with 12 bases in between. The CDR3 region is CASSDQGVATQYF. The DNA for the CDR3 is TGTGCCAGCAGTGACCAGGGTGTAGCGACCCAGTACTTC.

J is TRBJ1-4 and V is TRBV30; no definite D call. Trimming left V 3 bases short and J 4 bases short, with 12 bases between. Per the germline V gene, CDR1 is GTSNPN and CDR2 is SVGIG (reference sequence). The CDR3 contains 14 residues. The CDR3 reads CAWRESPLNEKLFF. CDR3 DNA: TGTGCCTGGAGAGAGAGCCCCCTTAATGAAAAACTGTTTTTT.

J is TRBJ1-2 and V is TRBV6-5; the match to TRBD1 covers 8 bases. CDR3 length equals 14 residues. The V and J ends lost 6 bases and 5 bases, in that order; junction bases with no gene match: 8. CDR1 is MNHEY, CDR2 SVGAGI, per germline. In nucleotides, the CDR3 is TGTGCCAGCAGCCCACCGGACAGGGTTTATGGCTACACCTTC. It translates to CASSPPDRVYGYTF.

The CDR3 loop is CASSSWTGLDNEQFF. For the CDR3, the DNA is TGTGCCAGCAGTTCGTGGACAGGTCTCGACAATGAGCAGTTCTTC. The rearrangement joins TRBV27 to TRBJ2-1; TRBD1 aligns across 7 bases. The CDR3 loop spans 15 amino acids. The V segment lost 4 bases and the J segment 5 bases; nucleotides outside the gene matches: 8. Germline V lookup: CDR1 MNHEY, CDR2 SMNVEV (reference sequence).

The rearrangement links TRBV6-5 to TRBJ2-1; a possible D gene is TRBD2 (6 bases). V was shortened by 2 bases and J by 7 bases, with 6 bases between the two germline ends. CDR3 size: 12 residues. Per the germline V gene, CDR1 is MNHEY and CDR2 is SVGAGI. The CDR3 region is CASSYGGNEQFF. In nucleotides, the CDR3 is TGTGCCAGCAGTTACGGGGGGAATGAGCAGTTCTTC.

The J gene is TRBJ2-7, the V gene TRBV7-8; D not certain. V was pared by 4 bases and J by 7 bases, with 20 bases between. The CDR3 covers 15 residues. Germline V gene lookup returns CDR1 SGHVS and CDR2 FQNEAQ. The CDR3 DNA sequence: TGTGCCAGCAGCTCAAAAGGGCTACCTGACGGAGAGCAGTACTTC. Encoded protein: CASSSKGLPDGEQYF.

This chain connects TRBV19 to TRBJ1-1, with D possibly being TRBD1 (6 bases). This CDR3 spans 14 amino acids. V gave up 4 bases and J gave up 3 bases, with 12 bases separating them. Germline assignment: CDR1 LNHDA and CDR2 SQIVND (reference sequence). The DNA for the CDR3 is TGTGCCAGTAGTAGACGGGACATCGACACTGAAGCTTTCTTT. Its translation: CASSRRDIDTEAFF.

This chain uses TRBV6-5 with TRBJ2-5, with TRBD1 matching 9 bases. Germline-derived CDR1 and CDR2 are MNHEY and SVGAGI. The CDR3 extends over 14 amino acids. J was trimmed by 2 bases and V by 6 bases; bases with no gene match: 4. DNA for the CDR3: TGTGCCAGCAGCCCACAGGGGGCGCAAGAGACCCAGTACTTC. This translates into CASSPQGAQETQYF.

The V and J genes are TRBV19 and TRBJ1-1, with D possibly matching TRBD1 (5 bases). CDR1 is LNHDA, CDR2 SQIVND, per germline (reference sequence). V lost 11 bases and J 0 bases, leaving 16 bases between the germline ends. The CDR3 contains 14 residues. CDR3 amino acids: CAAASGGVNTEAFF. DNA of the CDR3: TGTGCCGCCGCCTCGGGAGGGGTGAACACTGAAGCTTTCTTT.

In its sample, this clone was seen once. The chain uses TRBV9 and TRBJ2-2; 14 bases agree with TRBD2. The CDR3 is made up of 18 amino acids. Per germline, CDR1 SGDLS and CDR2 YYNGEE. With 4 bases clipped from V and 5 bases from J, the junction kept 10 bases outside the gene matches. The CDR3 coding sequence is TGTGCCAGCAGCCCGACTAGCGGGAGGGCCTCCCCTACCGGGGAGCTGTTTTTT. Protein product: CASSPTSGRASPTGELFF.

This chain links TRBV6-1 with TRBJ2-1, with no clear D. This CDR3 contains 13 residues. Germline assignment: CDR1 MNHNS and CDR2 SASEGT. Trimming pared 6 bases from V and 4 bases from J, leaving 10 bases between. The CDR3 region is CASREILYNEQFF. The CDR3 DNA is TGTGCCAGCAGGGAAATTCTATACAATGAGCAGTTCTTC.

A single count supports this clone. The rearrangement joins TRBV19 to TRBJ2-1, with TRBD2 matching over 10 bases. Germline CDR1 is LNHDA and CDR2 is SQIVND (reference sequence). The junction had 4 bases not matched to a gene; V was cut back by 4 bases and J by 4 bases. This CDR3 spans 15 amino acids. The CDR3 spells CASSTLAGMYNEQFF. Written as DNA, the CDR3 is TGTGCCAGTAGTACACTAGCGGGAATGTACAATGAGCAGTTCTTC.

This rearrangement joins TRBV28 to TRBJ2-7, with 9 positions matching TRBD2. Germline assignment: CDR1 MDHEN and CDR2 SYDVKM. Trimming at V came to 5 bases and at J to 3 bases, leaving 8 bases not matched to a gene. This CDR3 contains 15 residues. The chain's CDR3 is CASSPLAGANYEQYF. CDR3 bases: TGTGCCAGCAGTCCTTTAGCGGGAGCGAACTACGAGCAGTACTTC.

This chain joins TRBV18 and TRBJ2-1, with D unresolved. Trimming took off 0 bases at V and 3 bases at J, with 3 bases between the two ends. The germline V gene encodes CDR1 KGHSH and CDR2 LQKENI. This CDR3 is built from 13 residues. The CDR3 sequence: CASSPPDYNEQFF. The CDR3, as DNA: TGTGCCAGCTCACCACCGGACTACAATGAGCAGTTCTTC.

The chain has TRBV5-6 and TRBJ2-7; 7 bases fit TRBD2. Trimming took 0 bases from V and 5 from J; bases not matched to a gene: 8. Per germline, CDR1 SGHDT and CDR2 YYEEEE. The CDR3 totals 15 residues. The CDR3 loop is CASSLAGGYENEQYF. The CDR3 nucleotides are TGTGCCAGCAGCTTGGCCGGGGGGTACGAGAACGAGCAGTACTTC.

This sequence joins TRBV19 and TRBJ1-4, with no clear D. CDR1 and CDR2 from the germline V gene are LNHDA and SQIVND (reference sequence). CDR3 size: 13 residues. Trimming cost V 4 bases and J 3 bases, with 6 bases left between them. CDR3 DNA: TGTGCCAGTAGTAGCCTGCCTAATGAAAAACTGTTTTTT. Translated, it gives CASSSLPNEKLFF.

The chain joins TRBV6-1 to TRBJ2-7, with 9 bases lining up with TRBD1. Germline V gene sequence: CDR1 MNHNS, CDR2 SASEGT. V lost 7 bases, J lost 3 bases, and 7 bases stayed unmatched. CDR3 length: 14 amino acids. The CDR3 DNA reads TGTGCCAGCAACCGAGGGACAGGGATCTACGAGCAGTACTTC. This sequence encodes CASNRGTGIYEQYF.